These T cell receptor beta chains were read from a single sample in a study of human T cells and chemical hapten exposure. TCRdb reprocessed the RACE reads via MiXCR and lists one record per CDR3 protein. The table records approximately 370,000 distinct CDR3 sequences, 5.5% of them present only once. The sample consisted of whole blood, taken in connection with sensitization to the hapten diphenylcyclopropenone (DPC). The receptors shown here come from a woman younger than 35 with alopecia areata. Some clones in this sample may be carry-over from other donors' samples. Both conserved end residues are part of each CDR3. D genes are given only for firm matches. Rows may omit the clone size; those that give it use once, few, many or a size class.

cdr3_aa: CASSLDGTKGTQYF
cdr3_nt: TGTGCCAGCAGCTTAGACGGGACAAAGGGTACGCAGTATTTT
j_call: TRBJ2-3
v_call: TRBV11-3
clone_size: .
d_call: .

cdr3_aa: CASSRQGLGFGWTEAFF
cdr3_nt: TGTGCCAGCAGCCGACAGGGATTGGGATTCGGCTGGACTGAAGCTTTCTTT
j_call: TRBJ1-1
v_call: TRBV7-2
clone_size: many
d_call: TRBD1

cdr3_aa: CASSSGTGRYNSPLHF
cdr3_nt: TGTGCCAGCAGCTCCGGGACTGGAAGGTATAATTCACCCCTCCACTTT
j_call: TRBJ1-6
v_call: TRBV5-6
clone_size: many
d_call: .

cdr3_aa: CSVDKGVGEKLFF
cdr3_nt: TGCAGCGTTGATAAAGGGGTCGGGGAAAAACTGTTTTTT
j_call: TRBJ1-4
v_call: TRBV29-1
clone_size: many
d_call: .

cdr3_aa: CASSLGDRDSSTDTQYF
cdr3_nt: TGTGCCAGCAGCTTAGGTGACAGAGATTCTAGCACAGATACGCAGTATTTT
j_call: TRBJ2-3
v_call: TRBV7-9
clone_size: .
d_call: .

cdr3_aa: CASSYMNTEAFF
cdr3_nt: TGTGCCAGCAGCTACATGAACACTGAAGCTTTCTTT
j_call: TRBJ1-1
v_call: TRBV12-3/TRBV12-4
clone_size: many
d_call: .

cdr3_aa: CASSNRQGPVEAFF
cdr3_nt: TGCGCCAGCAGCAACCGACAGGGGCCCGTTGAAGCTTTCTTT
j_call: TRBJ1-1
v_call: TRBV5-1
clone_size: many
d_call: TRBD1

cdr3_aa: CASSATGQGNNSPLHF
cdr3_nt: TGTGCCAGCAGCGCTACGGGACAGGGGAATAATTCACCCCTCCACTTT
j_call: TRBJ1-6
v_call: TRBV9
clone_size: .
d_call: TRBD1

cdr3_aa: CASSYGRGGRNEQFF
cdr3_nt: TGTGCCAGCAGTTACGGGCGGGGGGGCCGAAATGAGCAGTTCTTC
j_call: TRBJ2-1
v_call: TRBV6-2/TRBV6-3
clone_size: few
d_call: TRBD2

cdr3_aa: CASSHRTVHISGNTIYF
cdr3_nt: TGTGCCAGCAGTCATCGGACAGTTCATATCTCTGGAAACACCATATATTTT
j_call: TRBJ1-3
v_call: TRBV6-5
clone_size: few
d_call: .

cdr3_aa: CASSQGTSDADTQYF
cdr3_nt: TGTGCCAGCAGCCAAGGGACTTCTGACGCGGATACGCAGTATTTT
j_call: TRBJ2-3
v_call: TRBV14
clone_size: .
d_call: .

cdr3_aa: CASSLYPGTGNTIYF
cdr3_nt: TGTGCCAGCAGCTTATACCCAGGCACTGGAAACACCATATATTTT
j_call: TRBJ1-3
v_call: TRBV7-2
clone_size: .
d_call: .

cdr3_aa: CASSQEGRNTEAFF
cdr3_nt: TGCGCCAGCAGCCAAGAAGGACGGAACACTGAAGCTTTCTTT
j_call: TRBJ1-1
v_call: TRBV4-3
clone_size: few
d_call: .

cdr3_aa: CASSLAGGRGTSGYTF
cdr3_nt: TGTGCCAGCAGCTTAGCGGGGGGCAGGGGAACGTCAGGCTACACCTTC
j_call: TRBJ1-2
v_call: TRBV7-2
clone_size: many
d_call: .

cdr3_aa: CASSGNRGLNTEAFF
cdr3_nt: TGCGCCAGCAGCGGAAACAGGGGGCTGAACACTGAAGCTTTCTTT
j_call: TRBJ1-1
v_call: TRBV5-1
clone_size: few
d_call: TRBD1

cdr3_aa: CASSLGTGQAGNTIYF
cdr3_nt: TGTGCCAGCAGCTTAGGAACGGGACAGGCCGGAAACACCATATATTTT
j_call: TRBJ1-3
v_call: TRBV7-2
clone_size: .
d_call: TRBD1

cdr3_aa: CASSSSAGGSGYTF
cdr3_nt: TGTGCCAGCAGTTCTTCTGCAGGGGGGAGCGGCTACACCTTC
j_call: TRBJ1-2
v_call: TRBV6-6
clone_size: .
d_call: TRBD1

cdr3_aa: CASLTGSGWYTGELFF
cdr3_nt: TGTGCCAGCCTGACTGGGAGCGGATGGTACACCGGGGAGCTGTTTTTT
j_call: TRBJ2-2
v_call: TRBV12-3/TRBV12-4
clone_size: many
d_call: .

cdr3_aa: CASSFQADRQETQYF
cdr3_nt: TGCGCCAGCAGCTTCCAGGCTGATCGACAAGAGACCCAGTACTTC
j_call: TRBJ2-5
v_call: TRBV5-1
clone_size: .
d_call: .

cdr3_aa: CASSFILTDTQYF
cdr3_nt: TGTGCCAGCAGTTTCATCCTCACAGATACGCAGTATTTT
j_call: TRBJ2-3
v_call: TRBV28
clone_size: .
d_call: .

cdr3_aa: CASSPTRSSTDTQYF
cdr3_nt: TGCGCCAGCAGTCCAACGAGGTCTAGCACAGATACGCAGTATTTT
j_call: TRBJ2-3
v_call: TRBV5-1
clone_size: .
d_call: .

cdr3_aa: CASSSPDRDTDTQYF
cdr3_nt: TGTGCCAGCAGCTCACCGGACAGGGACACAGATACGCAGTATTTT
j_call: TRBJ2-3
v_call: TRBV5-4
clone_size: .
d_call: TRBD1

cdr3_aa: CAISEGQGAWANYGYTF
cdr3_nt: TGTGCCATCAGTGAGGGACAGGGGGCTTGGGCTAACTATGGCTACACCTTC
j_call: TRBJ1-2
v_call: TRBV10-3
clone_size: .
d_call: TRBD1